One and the same sample provided the 10 T cell receptor beta chains below, sequenced in a study of blood T cell repertoires in COVID-19. Generated by immunoSEQ multiplex PCR, the TCRdb table keeps only in-frame clones and is missing some. The sample has over 600,000 clones, about nine tenths seen once. Sequencing used peripheral blood. Source of these receptors: a woman younger than 30 with acute or convalescent COVID-19.

This clone was counted once. The final CDR3 position lacks the conserved phenylalanine or tryptophan, pointing to a likely read error. No DNA is shown, since the ends of the CDR3 on it are uncertain; the CDR3 is the one TCRdb lists. The V gene is TRBV9, the J gene TRBJ2-7; the listed D gene, TRBD2, was not tested against the DNA. CDR1 is SGDLS, CDR2 YYNGEE, per germline. The CDR3 length is 11 residues, termini included. CDR3 in amino acids: CASSGPEGRMG.

The chain has TRBV29-1 and TRBJ2-2; 7 bases agree with TRBD1. This CDR3 comprises 13 residues. V shed 7 bases, J shed 8 bases, and the junction held 10 bases outside the gene matches. Germline V gives CDR1 SQVTM, CDR2 ANQGSEA. CDR3 nucleotide sequence: TGCAGCGGAACAGACAGGGCTACTGGGGAGCTGTTTTTT. This sequence encodes CSGTDRATGELFF.

This chain uses TRBV7-9 with TRBJ1-2; D might be TRBD1 (5 bases). CDR1 is SEHNR, CDR2 FQNEAQ, per germline (reference sequence). The CDR3 runs 15 residues. Trimming removed 4 bases at V and 8 bases at J, with 20 bases between. The CDR3 reads CASSSAEYGGKGYTF. The CDR3 DNA is TGTGCCAGCAGCTCCGCTGAGTACGGGGGTAAGGGCTACACCTTC. Looking up the rest from reference TRBV7-9 and TRBJ1-2 gives the full variable domain: DTGVSQNPRHKITKRGQNVTFRCDPISEHNRLYWYRQTLGQGPEFLTYFQNEAQLEKSRLLSDRFSAERPKGSFSTLEIQRTEQGDSAMYLCASSSAEYGGKGYTFGSGTRLTVV.

This chain connects TRBV5-4 to TRBJ1-2; D possibly corresponds to TRBD1 (6 bases). The CDR3 is 14 amino acids. Looked up from germline, CDR1 is SGHNT and CDR2 is YYREEE (reference sequence). V was shortened by 5 bases and J by 4 bases, with 15 bases between the two germline ends. In nucleotides, the CDR3 is TGTGCCAGCAGACGACCGGACAGCTTCTATGGCTACACCTTC. Protein product: CASRRPDSFYGYTF. The full variable domain, completed using reference TRBV5-4 and TRBJ1-2, is ETGVTQSPTHLIKTRGQQVTLRCSSQSGHNTVSWYQQALGQGPQFIFQYYREEENGRGNFPPRFSGLQFPNYSSELNVNALELDDSALYLCASRRPDSFYGYTFGSGTRLTVV.

The chain couples TRBV4-1 to TRBJ1-4, with a possible D match to TRBD1 (6 bases). This CDR3 region has 16 residues. V shed 3 bases and J shed 3 bases, with 14 bases lying between them. Germline V gene sequence: CDR1 MGHRA, CDR2 YSYEKL. CDR3 sequence reads: CASSQGRGAANEKLFF. In DNA, the CDR3 is TGCGCCAGCAGCCAGGGGAGGGGGGCGGCTAATGAAAAACTGTTTTTT.

The rearrangement joins TRBV7-6 to TRBJ2-1; 7 bases fit TRBD2. The CDR3 has 16 amino acids. V shed 3 bases, J shed 3 bases, and the junction held 8 bases outside the gene matches. Germline assignment: CDR1 SGHVS and CDR2 FNYEAQ. The CDR3 nucleotides are TGTGCCAGCAGCTTGGGGGGGGGAGAAGGCTACAATGAGCAGTTCTTC. Protein: CASSLGGGEGYNEQFF.

The sample holds a few counts of this clone. This chain uses TRBV24-1 with TRBJ1-1; TRBD1 agrees at 7 bases. This CDR3 has 21 amino acids. Germline CDR1 reads KGHDR; CDR2 reads SFDVKD. After removal of 4 bases from V and 3 bases from J, the junction contained 25 bases not matched to a gene. The CDR3 DNA reads TGTGCCACCAGTGACCTCCATCCGGGACAGACCACCATTCGGGTGGACACTGAAGCTTTCTTT. It yields the protein CATSDLHPGQTTIRVDTEAFF.

A single count supports this clone. The V gene is TRBV5-1, the J gene TRBJ1-4; D possibly corresponds to TRBD1 (6 bases). Germline V gene sequence: CDR1 SGHRS, CDR2 YFSETQ. This CDR3 is 17 amino acids long. V was trimmed by 4 bases and J by 4 bases, leaving 20 bases between them. In DNA form, the CDR3 reads TGCGCCAGCAGCCCGCTCCCCCAGGGGCCGGGTAATGAAAAACTGTTTTTT. Protein: CASSPLPQGPGNEKLFF.

V is TRBV3-1 (or the pseudogene TRBV3-2) and J is TRBJ2-7, with D uncertain. Trimming cost V 1 base and J 6 bases, with 10 bases left between them. Germline loops: CDR1 LGHDT, CDR2 YNNKEL (reference sequence). The CDR3 consists of 13 residues. The DNA for the CDR3 is TGTGCCAGCAGCCAAGGTCTGAGAGCCGAGCAGTACTTC. Its protein is CASSQGLRAEQYF.

This sequence joins TRBV4-2 and TRBJ2-3; D may be TRBD2 (6 bases). Germline CDR1 LGHNA, CDR2 YNFKEQ. The CDR3 has 14 residues. The V end was cut by 5 bases, the J end by 4 bases, with 13 bases between. The DNA for the CDR3 is TGTGCCAGCAGCATCCCAGGGACTGCAGATACGCAGTATTTT. It specifies CASSIPGTADTQYF.